This T cell receptor (beta chain) was observed in a study of control samples from healthy donors and cancer patients. The germline V gene has CDR1 SQVTM and CDR2 ANQGSEA. V was pared by 6 bases and J by 0 bases, with 15 bases between. This CDR3 has 15 amino acids. Libraries were prepared by immunoSEQ multiplex PCR; TCRdb keeps only in-frame clonotypes and omits some of them. The sample shows under 95,000 clones, about nine tenths of them seen only once. The source of this sequence is a woman aged 25 to 39 in good health. V and J are TRBV29-1 and TRBJ2-1; no reliable D call. The sample was blood. This CDR3 reads CSVAPGPSSYNEQFF. The CDR3, as DNA: TGCAGCGTGGCCCCGGGCCCGAGCTCCTACAATGAGCAGTTCTTC.